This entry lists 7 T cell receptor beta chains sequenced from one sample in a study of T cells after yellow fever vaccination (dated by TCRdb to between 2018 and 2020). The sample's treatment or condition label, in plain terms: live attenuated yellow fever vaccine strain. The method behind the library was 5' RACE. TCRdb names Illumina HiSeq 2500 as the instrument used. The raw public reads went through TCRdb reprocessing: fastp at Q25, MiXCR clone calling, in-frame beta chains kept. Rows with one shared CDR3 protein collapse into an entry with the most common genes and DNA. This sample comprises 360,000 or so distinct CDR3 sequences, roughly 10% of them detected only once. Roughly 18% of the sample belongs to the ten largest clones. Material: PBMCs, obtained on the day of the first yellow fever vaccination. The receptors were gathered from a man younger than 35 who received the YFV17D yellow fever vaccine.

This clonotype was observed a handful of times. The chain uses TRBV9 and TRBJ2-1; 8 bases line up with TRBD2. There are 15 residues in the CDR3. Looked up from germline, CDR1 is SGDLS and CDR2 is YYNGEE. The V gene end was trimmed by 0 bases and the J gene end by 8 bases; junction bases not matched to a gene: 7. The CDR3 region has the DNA TGTGCCAGCAGCGTAGTTTCGGGGGGGCTTGATGAGCAGTTCTTC. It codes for CASSVVSGGLDEQFF. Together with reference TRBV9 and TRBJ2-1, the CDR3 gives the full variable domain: DSGVTQTPKHLITATGQRVTLRCSPRSGDLSVYWYQQSLDQGLQFLIQYYNGEERAKGNILERFSAQQFPDLHSELNLSSLELGDSALYFCASSVVSGGLDEQFFGPGTRLTVL.

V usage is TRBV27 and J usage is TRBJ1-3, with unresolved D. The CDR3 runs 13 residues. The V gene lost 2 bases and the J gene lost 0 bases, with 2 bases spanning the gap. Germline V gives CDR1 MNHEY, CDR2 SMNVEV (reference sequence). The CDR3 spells CASSLASGNTIYF. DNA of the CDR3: TGTGCCAGCAGTTTAGCCTCTGGAAACACCATATATTTT.

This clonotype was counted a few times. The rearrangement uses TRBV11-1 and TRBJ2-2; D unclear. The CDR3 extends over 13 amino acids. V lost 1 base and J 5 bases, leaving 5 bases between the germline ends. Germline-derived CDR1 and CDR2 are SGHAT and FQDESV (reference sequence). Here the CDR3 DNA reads TGTGCCAGCAGCTTAGGAGAAACCGGGGAGCTGTTTTTT. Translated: CASSLGETGELFF.

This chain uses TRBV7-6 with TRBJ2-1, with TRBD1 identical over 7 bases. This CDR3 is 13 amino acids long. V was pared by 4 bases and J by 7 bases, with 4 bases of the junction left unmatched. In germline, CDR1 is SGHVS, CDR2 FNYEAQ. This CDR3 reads CASSSTGANEQFF. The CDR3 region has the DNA TGTGCCAGCAGCTCTACAGGGGCAAATGAGCAGTTCTTC.

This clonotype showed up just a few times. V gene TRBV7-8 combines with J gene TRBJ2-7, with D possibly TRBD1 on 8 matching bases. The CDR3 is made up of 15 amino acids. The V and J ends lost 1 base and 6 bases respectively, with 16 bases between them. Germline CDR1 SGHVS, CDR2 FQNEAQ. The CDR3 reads CASSLGRGRGSEQYV. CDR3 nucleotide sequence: TGTGCCAGCAGCTTAGGCAGGGGGCGCGGGAGCGAGCAGTACGTC.

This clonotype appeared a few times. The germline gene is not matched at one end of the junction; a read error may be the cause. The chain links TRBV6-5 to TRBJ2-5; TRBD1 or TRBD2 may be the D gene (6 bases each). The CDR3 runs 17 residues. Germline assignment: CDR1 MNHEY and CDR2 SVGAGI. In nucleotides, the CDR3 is TGTGCCAGCAGTTACTCGATGGGGGGCGCAAACCACGAGACCCAGTACTTC. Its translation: CASSYSMGGANHETQYF.

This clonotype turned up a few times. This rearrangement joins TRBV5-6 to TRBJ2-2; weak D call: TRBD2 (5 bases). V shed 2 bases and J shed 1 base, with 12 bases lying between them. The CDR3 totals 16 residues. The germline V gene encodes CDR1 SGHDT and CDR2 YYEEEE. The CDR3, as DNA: TGTGCCAGCAGCTTCGGAGAGGGATGGAACACCGGGGAGCTGTTTTTT. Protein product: CASSFGEGWNTGELFF.